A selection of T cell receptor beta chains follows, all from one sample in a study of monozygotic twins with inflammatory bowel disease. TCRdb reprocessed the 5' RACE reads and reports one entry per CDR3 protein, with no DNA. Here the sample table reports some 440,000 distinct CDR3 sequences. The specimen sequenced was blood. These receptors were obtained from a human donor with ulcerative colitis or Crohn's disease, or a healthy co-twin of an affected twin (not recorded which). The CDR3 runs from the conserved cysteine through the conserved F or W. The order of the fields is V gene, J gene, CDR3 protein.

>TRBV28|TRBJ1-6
CASSAGLLDMSSYNSPLHF
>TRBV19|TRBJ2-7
CASSISGVAYEQYF
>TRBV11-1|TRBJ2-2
CASSLPSGWGQTSTGELFF
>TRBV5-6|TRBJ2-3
CASSSRLAGRSDTQYF
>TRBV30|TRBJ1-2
CAWIRGPNYGYTF
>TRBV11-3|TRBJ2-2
CASSLADGTIANTGELFF
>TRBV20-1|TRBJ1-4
CSAREGAVTNEKLFF
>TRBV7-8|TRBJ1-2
CASSLRDRGESGYTF
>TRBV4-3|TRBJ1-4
CASSQEARTNEKLFF
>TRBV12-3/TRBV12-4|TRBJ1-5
CASSLRDRTNQPQHF
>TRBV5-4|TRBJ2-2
CASSSRQGVNTGELFF
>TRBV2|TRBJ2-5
CASSFIRSQETQYF
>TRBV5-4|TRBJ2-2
CASSWDLASNTGELFF
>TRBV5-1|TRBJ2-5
CASSLAGQGRGETQYF
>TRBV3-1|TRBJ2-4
CASSQGLDRVRAKGIQYF
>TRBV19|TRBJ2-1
CASSIVAGWQFF
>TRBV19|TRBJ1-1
CASSLRQGAGDNTEAFF
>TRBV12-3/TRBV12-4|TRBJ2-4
CASSRSTIAAKNIQYF
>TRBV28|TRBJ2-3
CASSLGDRVPDTQYF
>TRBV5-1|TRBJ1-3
CASSFSPGAGNTIYF
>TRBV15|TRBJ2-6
CATSRDGVLSGANVLTF
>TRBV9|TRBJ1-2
CASSPSAYSNYGYTF
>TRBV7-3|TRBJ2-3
CASSLGRELPTDTQYF
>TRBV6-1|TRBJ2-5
CASSIDRGAVVTQYF
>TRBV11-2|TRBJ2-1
CASSLEASREGAYNEQFF
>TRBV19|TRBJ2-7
CASSQREGGYEQYF
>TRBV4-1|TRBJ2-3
CASSLRDTQDTQYF
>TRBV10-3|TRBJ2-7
CAISPRLTGGDYEQYF
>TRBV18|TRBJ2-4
CASSLALADIQYF
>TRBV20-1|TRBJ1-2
CSARESRRGEAGYTF